What follows describes a single T cell receptor beta chain. The sample originates from a study of shared clonotypes between healthy human individuals. CDR3 length: 14 amino acids. V lost 6 bases, J lost 5 bases, and 17 bases lay in between. Germline-derived CDR1 and CDR2 are SGHRS and YFSETQ. Clones were read by immunoSEQ multiplex PCR, and TCRdb kept only the in-frame ones, dropping some. The table has around 480,000 clones, roughly 85% seen once. The gene calls are TRBV5-1 and TRBJ2-5, with TRBD1 as a possible D gene (8 bases). Sequencing was carried out using PBMCs. This TCR was sampled from a woman aged 40 to 55 in good health. Some clones in this sample may be carry-over from other donors' samples. The CDR3 is CASTSTGGGETQYF. The CDR3 DNA follows: TGCGCCAGCACCAGTACAGGGGGAGGGGAGACCCAGTACTTC.